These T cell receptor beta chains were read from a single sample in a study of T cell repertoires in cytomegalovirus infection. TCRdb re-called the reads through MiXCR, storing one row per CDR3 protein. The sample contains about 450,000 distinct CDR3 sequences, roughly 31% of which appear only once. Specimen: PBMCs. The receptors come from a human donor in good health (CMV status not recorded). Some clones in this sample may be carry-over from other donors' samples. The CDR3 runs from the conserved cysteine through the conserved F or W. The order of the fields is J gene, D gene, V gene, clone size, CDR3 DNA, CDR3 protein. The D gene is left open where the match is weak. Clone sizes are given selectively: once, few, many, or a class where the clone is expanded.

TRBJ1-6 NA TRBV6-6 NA TGTGCCAGCAGTTCCCATGCGGCCCCTATAGGTTCACCCCTCCGCTTT CASSSHAAPIGSPLRF
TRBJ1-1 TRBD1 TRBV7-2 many TGTGCCAGCAGCTACAACTTGCAGGGGGCGGCTTCGAACACTGAAGCTTTCTTT CASSYNLQGAASNTEAFF
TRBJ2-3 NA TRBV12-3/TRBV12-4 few TGTGCCACGGGAATTGGGGGTGCGCAAGATACGCAGTATTTT CATGIGGAQDTQYF
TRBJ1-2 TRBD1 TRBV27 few TGTGCCAGCAGTTACAGACAGGGAGGGTATGGCTACACCTTC CASSYRQGGYGYTF
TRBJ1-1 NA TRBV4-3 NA TGCGCCAGCAGCCAAGGGATTGTCACTGAAGCTTTCTTT CASSQGIVTEAFF
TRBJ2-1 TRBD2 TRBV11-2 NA TGTGCCAGCAGCTTAATCCCACGGGGTAGCGGGGGGGCCTACAATGAGCAGTTCTTC CASSLIPRGSGGAYNEQFF
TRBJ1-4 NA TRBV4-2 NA TGTGCCAACAGACAAGATCGCATAAATGAAAAACTGTTTTTT CANRQDRINEKLFF
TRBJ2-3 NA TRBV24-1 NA TGTGCCACCAAGGACAGTAGCACAGATACGCAGTATTTT CATKDSSTDTQYF
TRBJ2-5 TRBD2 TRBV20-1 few TGCAGTGCTAGAAACCGTAGCGGGGGCGAGACCCAGTACTTC CSARNRSGGETQYF
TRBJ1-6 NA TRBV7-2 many TGTGCCAGCAGCATCTGGCGAGAAGGGGTCTATAATTCACCCCTCCACTTT CASSIWREGVYNSPLHF
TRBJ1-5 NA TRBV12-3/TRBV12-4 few TGTGCCAGCAGTTTAAGAAGGGCGGGCGGCCAGCCCCAGCATTTT CASSLRRAGGQPQHF
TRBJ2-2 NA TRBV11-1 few TGTGCCAGCAGCTTATCGAGGGGGAGAGACACCGGGGAGCTGTTTTTT CASSLSRGRDTGELFF
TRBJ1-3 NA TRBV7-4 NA TGTGCCAGCAGCTTGGCAGGGACAACTGGAAACACCATATATTTT CASSLAGTTGNTIYF
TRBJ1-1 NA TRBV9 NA TGTGCCAGCAGCGTAATGGGGACATCGAACACTGAAGCTTTCTTT CASSVMGTSNTEAFF
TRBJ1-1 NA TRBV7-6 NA TGTGCCAGCAGATTCGGGGGGGAGGGGACTGAAGCTTTCTTT CASRFGGEGTEAFF
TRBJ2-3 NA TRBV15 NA TGTGCCACCAGCAGAGATCGGGGCAGACCCTCCAGCACAGATACGCAGTATTTT CATSRDRGRPSSTDTQYF
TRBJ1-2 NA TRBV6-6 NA TGTGCCAGCCTCCTAGGGCAGGATAACTATGGCTACACCTTC CASLLGQDNYGYTF
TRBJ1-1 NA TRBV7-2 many TGTGCCAGCAGCCGGACAGCGAAAGCTTTCTTT CASSRTAKAFF
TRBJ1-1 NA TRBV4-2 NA TGTGCCAGCAGCCAAGAGTTGGTGACGGTGAACACTGAAGCTTTCTTT CASSQELVTVNTEAFF
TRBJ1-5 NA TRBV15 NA TGTGCCACCAGCAGGGTTGACTGGGCTAGCAATCAGCCCCAGCATTTT CATSRVDWASNQPQHF
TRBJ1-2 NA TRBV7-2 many TGTGCCAGCAGCTTAGGTGGTAGTTCTGGCTACACCTTC CASSLGGSSGYTF
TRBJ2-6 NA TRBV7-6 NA TGTGCCAGCAGCCCGCGTCCCAACTCTGGGGCCAACGTCCTGACTTTC CASSPRPNSGANVLTF
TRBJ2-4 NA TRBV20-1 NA TGCAGTCCCAAGGTGGATGAGAACATTCAGTACTTC CSPKVDENIQYF
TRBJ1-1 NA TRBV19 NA TGTGCCAGTAGGTCCACGGAGGGTACTACGGTCGGTGAAGCTTTCTTT CASRSTEGTTVGEAFF
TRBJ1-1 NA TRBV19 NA TGTGCCAGTAGTACAATCGGGACACAGAACACTGAAGCTTTCTTT CASSTIGTQNTEAFF
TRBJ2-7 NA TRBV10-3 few TGTGCCATCAGAAAGGGTTTGTATCAGGACGAGCAGTACTTC CAIRKGLYQDEQYF
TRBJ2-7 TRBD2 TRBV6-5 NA TGTGCCAGCAGTACACTAGCGGGGGTCTACGAGCAGTACTTC CASSTLAGVYEQYF
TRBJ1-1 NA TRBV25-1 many TGTGCCAGCAGTGAATATACTGAAGCTTTCTTT CASSEYTEAFF
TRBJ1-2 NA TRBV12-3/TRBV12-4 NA TGTGCCAGCAGCGCCCCACTTATCTTAAGCTATGGCTACACCTTC CASSAPLILSYGYTF
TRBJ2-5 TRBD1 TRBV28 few TGTGCCAGCAGTTTGGTAGGGGGCCAAGCAGCCCAGTACTTC CASSLVGGQAAQYF
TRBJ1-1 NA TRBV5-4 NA TGTGCCAGCAGTTTGTCCTTGGGTGACACTGAAGCTTTCTTT CASSLSLGDTEAFF
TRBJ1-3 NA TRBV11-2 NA TGTGCCAGCCGCTTAGGGGCAGGGGTTGGAAACACCATATATTTT CASRLGAGVGNTIYF
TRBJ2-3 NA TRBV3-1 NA TGTGCCAGCAGACTATCCTCTAGCACAGATACGCAGTATTTT CASRLSSSTDTQYF
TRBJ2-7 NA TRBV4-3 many TGCGCCAGCAGCCAGAGGGGTATAGGGACCTACGAGCAGTACTTC CASSQRGIGTYEQYF
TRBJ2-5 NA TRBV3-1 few TGTGCCAGCAGCCAAGAGTTGGGGAGAGAGACCCAGTACTTC CASSQELGRETQYF
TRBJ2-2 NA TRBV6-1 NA TGTGCCAGCAGTACCCGGGTCGGCGGCGGGGAGCTGTTTTTT CASSTRVGGGELFF
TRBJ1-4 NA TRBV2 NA TGTGCCAGCAGCGAACCCGGGGATGAAAAACTGTTTTTT CASSEPGDEKLFF
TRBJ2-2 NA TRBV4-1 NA TGTGCCAGCAGCCAAGATTTTCGCACCGGGGAGCTGTTTTTT CASSQDFRTGELFF
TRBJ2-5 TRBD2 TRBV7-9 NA TGTGCCAGCAGCTTAGGCGGGGGGCGCTCCCAAGAGACCCAGTACTTC CASSLGGGRSQETQYF
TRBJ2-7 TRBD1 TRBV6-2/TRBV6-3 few TGTGCCAGCAGTTACCATTACAGGACAGGGGACTACGAGCAGTACTTC CASSYHYRTGDYEQYF
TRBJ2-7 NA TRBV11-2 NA TGTGCCAGCAGCTTAGGGCAGGGGGGACTCGTGCAGTACTTC CASSLGQGGLVQYF
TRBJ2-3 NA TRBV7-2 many TGTGCCAGCAGCTTAGGTCCGGGGGCCGTCACAGATACGCAGTATTTT CASSLGPGAVTDTQYF
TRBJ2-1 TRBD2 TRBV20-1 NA TGCAGTGCTAGGGGACTAGCGGATTCCTACAATGAGCAGTTCTTC CSARGLADSYNEQFF
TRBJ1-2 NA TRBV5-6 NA TGTGCCAGCAGTTTAACCGTTCTAACGTCGGGCTACACCTTC CASSLTVLTSGYTF
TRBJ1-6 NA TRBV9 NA TGTGCCATCAGCGTAGGACAGAGTTACGATTCACCCCTCCACTTT CAISVGQSYDSPLHF
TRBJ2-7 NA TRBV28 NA TGTGCCAGCAGTTTAATTCCGGGGGAGCAGTACTTC CASSLIPGEQYF
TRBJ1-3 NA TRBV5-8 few TGTGCCAGCAAACAGCAAGTAGGCACCATATATTTT CASKQQVGTIYF
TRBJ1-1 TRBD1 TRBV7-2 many TGTGCCAGCAGACACTACAGGGGTGAGACTGAAGCTTTCTTT CASRHYRGETEAFF
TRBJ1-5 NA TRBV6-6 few TGTGCCGTCGGCCGGGGATGGGGTCAGCCCCAGCATTTT CAVGRGWGQPQHF
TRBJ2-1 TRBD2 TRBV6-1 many TGTGCCAGCAAGCGGCAGCGGGGGATCAATGAGCAGTTCTTC CASKRQRGINEQFF
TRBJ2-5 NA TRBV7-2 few TGTGCCAGCAGCCCCGGGGTGGACCAAGAGACCCAGTACTTC CASSPGVDQETQYF
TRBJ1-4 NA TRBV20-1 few TGCAGTGCTAGACCACAGGGTCATGAAAAACTGTTTTTT CSARPQGHEKLFF